The 12 T cell receptor beta chains below come from one sample, sequenced in a study of cytomegalovirus exposure and HLA in healthy donors. PCR employed 60 Vbeta and 13 Jbeta primers. The repertoire was sequenced with immunoSEQ multiplex PCR; TCRdb's copy has only in-frame clones and lacks some. The table records around 76,000 clones, approximately 67% of them present only once. Input material: PBMCs. Receptors originate from a man aged 35-49 years in good health and CMV-seropositive.

The chain has TRBV27 and TRBJ2-3, with 11 bases lining up with TRBD2. J was trimmed by 4 bases and V by 5 bases; bases with no gene match: 5. This CDR3 is 15 amino acids long. Germline CDR1 is MNHEY and CDR2 is SMNVEV (reference sequence). In DNA, the CDR3 is TGTGCCAGCAGTCGACCTAGCGGGGGGTCAGATACGCAGTATTTT. This gives the protein CASSRPSGGSDTQYF.

The V call is TRBV19, the J call TRBJ1-5; 8 nucleotides match TRBD1. The J segment lost 1 base and the V segment lost 5 bases, leaving 4 bases of the junction unmatched. This CDR3 spans 15 amino acids. Germline assignment: CDR1 LNHDA and CDR2 SQIVND (reference sequence). CDR3: CASSGTGGSNQPQHF. For the CDR3, the DNA is TGTGCCAGTAGTGGCACAGGGGGGAGCAATCAGCCCCAGCATTTT. The full variable domain, rest sourced from reference TRBV19 and TRBJ1-5, is DGGITQSPKYLFRKEGQNVTLSCEQNLNHDAMYWYRQDPGQGLRLIYYSQIVNDFQKGDIAEGYSVSREKKESFPLTVTSAQKNPTAFYLCASSGTGGSNQPQHFGDGTRLSIL.

This clone was recorded once. The rearrangement links TRBV10-3 to TRBJ2-3; D is unclear. Germline lookup yields CDR1 ENHRY and CDR2 SYGVKD. The CDR3 is 15 amino acids. Trimming took 4 bases from V and 0 from J, leaving 11 bases between them. The CDR3: CAISATLTSTDTQYF. CDR3 coding DNA: TGTGCCATCAGTGCGACGCTGACTAGCACAGATACGCAGTATTTT.

This clone was detected once. The chain links TRBV10-1 to TRBJ2-2; 10 bases fit TRBD2. Germline V gene sequence: CDR1 WNHNN, CDR2 SYGVQD (reference sequence). The CDR3 is 16 residues long. The junction had 9 bases not matched to a gene; V was cut back by 6 bases and J by 5 bases. CDR3 sequence (DNA): TGCGCCAGCAGGGTGGCTAGCGGGAGCGGGACCGGGGAGCTGTTTTTT. It translates to CASRVASGSGTGELFF.

This sequence joins TRBV14 and TRBJ1-2; TRBD1 matches 8 bases. This CDR3 comprises 17 residues. Germline-derived CDR1 and CDR2 are SGHDN and FVKESK. Losses at the gene ends were 3 bases for V and 8 bases for J; bases not matched to a gene: 17. CDR3: CASSHVGSGGLSGGYTF. CDR3 bases: TGTGCCAGCAGCCATGTCGGATCAGGGGGCTTGAGTGGAGGCTACACCTTC.

DNA of the CDR3: TGTGCCAGCTCCCTTGAACAGGGGCGGGCGAACACTGAAGCTTTCTTT. Encoded protein: CASSLEQGRANTEAFF. The rearrangement uses TRBV18 and TRBJ1-1; the match to TRBD1 covers 7 bases. This CDR3 comprises 16 residues. V was clipped by 6 bases and J by 1 base; unmatched bases: 11. The V gene's germline CDR1 is KGHSH and CDR2 LQKENI.

This clone occurred a few times. The chain is built from TRBV2 and TRBJ1-1; 9 bases align to TRBD1. CDR1 SNHLY and CDR2 FYNNEI come from the germline V gene. This CDR3 contains 16 residues. V shed 3 bases, J shed 0 bases, and the junction held 5 bases outside the gene matches. CDR3 protein: CASSDPTGGVNTEAFF. For the CDR3, the DNA is TGTGCCAGCAGTGATCCGACAGGGGGGGTGAACACTGAAGCTTTCTTT.

The genes are TRBV7-6 and TRBJ2-3; no reliable D call. Germline lookup yields CDR1 SGHVS and CDR2 FNYEAQ. This CDR3 has 16 amino acids. Deletions cut 3 bases from V and 0 bases from J, with 13 bases between. The CDR3 loop is CASSLGSRASTDTQYF. DNA of the CDR3: TGTGCCAGCAGCTTGGGCAGTCGAGCTAGCACAGATACGCAGTATTTT.

The rearrangement links TRBV7-2 to TRBJ1-4; D is unresolved. CDR3 length: 15 amino acids. In germline, CDR1 is SGHTA, CDR2 FQGNSA. V shed 5 bases and J shed 0 bases, with 10 bases lying between them. The CDR3 DNA follows: TGTGCCAGCAGCCGCGGAAGTGCAACTAATGAAAAACTGTTTTTT. Its translation: CASSRGSATNEKLFF.

This chain uses TRBV5-6 with TRBJ2-1, with 9 bases fitting TRBD1. Trimming took 1 base from V and 4 from J; bases not matched to a gene: 3. CDR1 is SGHDT and CDR2 is YYEEEE in the germline V gene. The CDR3 is 15 residues long. CDR3 region: CASSLSGQGYNEQFF. The CDR3, as DNA: TGTGCCAGCAGCTTGTCTGGACAGGGGTACAATGAGCAGTTCTTC.

The chain combines TRBV5-6 with TRBJ1-1; a weak D match, TRBD1 (6 bases). This CDR3 has 17 residues. Germline CDR1 SGHDT, CDR2 YYEEEE. V lost 0 bases to trimming and J lost 1 base, with 16 bases between them. CDR3 DNA: TGTGCCAGCAGCTTGGGGTGGGGCGGGGGCCGGAACACTGAAGCTTTCTTT. Translated, it gives CASSLGWGGGRNTEAFF.

The chain uses TRBV5-1 and TRBJ2-1; D gene unclear. The CDR3 sequence is 14 residues long. V lost 1 base to trimming and J lost 5 bases, with 10 bases between them. Germline lookup yields CDR1 SGHRS and CDR2 YFSETQ. The CDR3 DNA is TGCGCCAGCAGCTTGAACAGTCGCAACAATGAGCAGTTCTTC. It specifies CASSLNSRNNEQFF. The entire variable domain, with the rest obtained from reference TRBV5-1 and TRBJ2-1, is as follows: KAGVTQTPRYLIKTRGQQVTLSCSPISGHRSVSWYQQTPGQGLQFLFEYFSETQRNKGNFPGRFSGRQFSNSRSEMNVSTLELGDSALYLCASSLNSRNNEQFFGPGTRLTVL.